Below are 19 T cell receptor beta chains sequenced from a single sample in a study of cytotoxic CD8 clonotypes in ibrutinib-treated CLL. Assay: immunoSEQ multiplex PCR; the TCRdb copy retains only in-frame clones and omits some. The sample shows about 160,000 clones, approximately 80% of them seen only once. The sample here was PBMCs, taken after 24 months of ibrutinib treatment. The receptors derive from a human donor with chronic lymphocytic leukemia.

The chain carries TRBV5-1 and TRBJ2-7; possibly TRBD1 for D (6 bases). The CDR3 runs to 14 residues. CDR1 is SGHRS, CDR2 YFSETQ, per germline. Trimming pared 2 bases from V and 3 bases from J, leaving 12 bases between. CDR3 loop: CASSLQGGVYEQYF. Here the CDR3 DNA reads TGCGCCAGCAGCTTACAGGGTGGGGTCTACGAGCAGTACTTC.

This sequence joins TRBV5-1 and TRBJ2-3; 12 nucleotides agree with TRBD2. The CDR3 is 16 residues long. Per the germline V gene, CDR1 is SGHRS and CDR2 is YFSETQ. The trim removed 4 bases at V and 2 bases at J, leaving 5 bases unmatched. The CDR3 spells CASSSGLAGITDTQYF. CDR3 bases: TGCGCCAGCAGCAGCGGACTAGCGGGGATCACAGATACGCAGTATTTT.

This rearrangement joins TRBV5-4 to TRBJ2-2; weak D call: TRBD2 (5 bases). CDR3 length: 12 amino acids. Trimming took off 4 bases at V and 6 bases at J, with 7 bases between the two ends. Germline loops: CDR1 SGHNT, CDR2 YYREEE (reference sequence). In DNA, the CDR3 is TGTGCCAGCAGCCCAGCGGCCGGGGAGCTGTTTTTT. As protein: CASSPAAGELFF.

The V call is TRBV2, the J call TRBJ1-1; 7 bases are a match to TRBD1. This CDR3 has 12 residues. The V gene end was trimmed by 9 bases and the J gene end by 4 bases; junction bases not matched to a gene: 5. CDR1 SNHLY and CDR2 FYNNEI come from the germline V gene. The CDR3: CASGTGVTEAFF. DNA for the CDR3: TGTGCCAGTGGAACAGGGGTCACTGAAGCTTTCTTT.

V and J are TRBV6-5 and TRBJ2-7; D could derive from TRBD1 or TRBD2 (6 bases each). The V gene lost 6 bases and the J gene lost 3 bases, with 18 bases spanning the gap. This CDR3 is built from 15 residues. Germline-derived CDR1 and CDR2 are MNHEY and SVGAGI. The CDR3 DNA reads TGTGCCAGCAGCCCTTATGAGGGGGGTAGCTACGAGCAGTACTTC. It yields the protein CASSPYEGGSYEQYF.

CDR3 residues: CASSAESTRDEAFF. CDR3 sequence (DNA): TGTGCCAGTAGTGCAGAATCAACCCGGGACGAAGCTTTCTTT. This chain joins TRBV19 and TRBJ1-1, with a weak D call TRBD1 (5 bases). CDR3 length: 14 amino acids. Germline V gives CDR1 LNHDA, CDR2 SQIVND (reference sequence). The germline V and J ends were trimmed by 5 bases and 8 bases, with 18 bases remaining between them.

The V gene is TRBV4-3, the J gene TRBJ1-2; 10 bases fit TRBD1. Losses at the gene ends were 4 bases for V and 0 bases for J; bases not matched to a gene: 8. The CDR3 contains 17 residues. Per germline, CDR1 LGHNA and CDR2 YSLEER. The CDR3 reads CASSRSTGTGANYGYTF. CDR3 bases: TGCGCCAGCAGCCGCAGTACCGGGACAGGGGCTAACTATGGCTACACCTTC.

The chain is built from TRBV7-3 and TRBJ2-4, with 9 bases identical to TRBD1. Trimming removed 0 bases from V and 13 bases from J; junction bases left unmatched: 4. CDR3 length: 13 amino acids. CDR1 is SGHTA, CDR2 FQGTGA, per germline. The CDR3 DNA follows: TGTGCCAGCAGCTTAACGAGCGGACAGGGGCAGTACTTC. It translates to CASSLTSGQGQYF.

This clone was counted a single time. The chain uses TRBV4-1 and TRBJ1-1, with 8 bases matching TRBD1. V was clipped by 4 bases and J by 1 base; unmatched bases: 5. The CDR3 covers 15 residues. CDR1 and CDR2 from the germline V gene are MGHRA and YSYEKL. Written as DNA, the CDR3 is TGCGCCAGCAGCCGTACCGGGACAGGGAACACTGAAGCTTTCTTT. This gives the protein CASSRTGTGNTEAFF.

This chain uses TRBV18 with TRBJ2-5; the D call may be TRBD1 or TRBD2 (6 bases each). Germline V CDR1 and CDR2: KGHSH, LQKENI. Trimming stripped 3 bases from V and 3 bases from J, with 11 bases between. CDR3 size: 14 residues. This CDR3 is CASSPLGGEETQYF. CDR3 sequence (DNA): TGTGCCAGCTCACCTCTGGGGGGCGAAGAGACCCAGTACTTC. Full variable domain (missing parts from reference TRBV18 and TRBJ2-5): NAGVMQNPRHLVRRRGQEARLRCSPMKGHSHVYWYRQLPEEGLKFMVYLQKENIIDESGMPKERFSAEFPKEGPSILRIQQVVRGDSAAYFCASSPLGGEETQYFGPGTRLLVL.

The chain joins TRBV6-1 to TRBJ2-7; D may match TRBD1 or TRBD2 (5 bases each). The CDR3 loop spans 13 amino acids. V dropped 2 bases and J dropped 7 bases, with 12 bases sitting between them. Germline V gives CDR1 MNHNS, CDR2 SASEGT. CDR3 nucleotide sequence: TGTGCCAGCAGTGAAAGTTCGGGGCGGGAGCAGTACTTC. It translates to CASSESSGREQYF.

The chain joins TRBV29-1 to TRBJ2-3; D unclear. In germline, CDR1 is SQVTM, CDR2 ANQGSEA. Trimming took off 8 bases at V and 1 base at J, with 13 bases between the two ends. The CDR3 is made up of 13 amino acids. CDR3: CSTADTGTDTQYF. CDR3 nucleotides: TGCAGCACCGCCGACACCGGCACAGATACGCAGTATTTT.

The rearrangement links TRBV6-1 to TRBJ1-1; D not resolved. Looked up from germline, CDR1 is MNHNS and CDR2 is SASEGT. Trimming removed 3 bases from V and 0 bases from J, with 11 bases in between. The CDR3 covers 15 residues. The CDR3 sequence: CASSDAVGLNTEAFF. DNA for the CDR3: TGTGCCAGCAGTGATGCAGTAGGTCTGAACACTGAAGCTTTCTTT.

The chain is built from TRBV19 and TRBJ2-1; D not resolved. Deletions cut 8 bases from V and 6 bases from J, with 8 bases between. Germline CDR1 LNHDA, CDR2 SQIVND (reference sequence). The CDR3 sequence is 11 residues long. The CDR3 bases are TGTGCCAGTTCGAGCAGCAATGAGCAGTTCTTC. The encoded protein is CASSSSNEQFF.

The gene calls are TRBV7-2 and TRBJ2-1; D is possibly TRBD2 (5 bases). There are 13 residues in the CDR3. CDR1 is SGHTA, CDR2 FQGNSA, per germline. Trimming removed 1 base at V and 12 bases at J, with 13 bases between. The CDR3: CASSLGLAIRQFF. The CDR3 DNA reads TGTGCCAGCAGCTTAGGCCTAGCAATAAGGCAGTTCTTC.

The gene calls are TRBV14 and TRBJ2-1; D gene ambiguous. This CDR3 has 14 amino acids. V was clipped by 0 bases and J by 6 bases, with 9 bases between them. The germline CDR1 and CDR2 sequences are SGHDN and FVKESK. CDR3 sequence (DNA): TGTGCCAGCAGCCAAGACGGCGGAAGCAATGAGCAGTTCTTC. This gives the protein CASSQDGGSNEQFF.

The chain links TRBV18 to TRBJ2-7; 7 bases agree with TRBD1. The CDR3 extends over 16 amino acids. The germline V gene encodes CDR1 KGHSH and CDR2 LQKENI. After removal of 3 bases from V and 0 bases from J, the junction contained 8 bases not matched to a gene. CDR3 coding DNA: TGTGCCAGCTCACCTATAGGGGACAGTCGCTCCTACGAGCAGTACTTC. This sequence encodes CASSPIGDSRSYEQYF.

V gene TRBV28 combines with J gene TRBJ2-5, with a possible D match to TRBD2 (6 bases). Germline CDR1 MDHEN, CDR2 SYDVKM. The CDR3 length is 13 residues. V was pared by 6 bases and J by 1 base, with 9 bases between. In DNA form, the CDR3 reads TGTGCCAGCAGCTTAGCGGTCCAAGAGACCCAGTACTTC. It codes for CASSLAVQETQYF.

This sequence joins TRBV7-9 and TRBJ1-1; 9 positions match TRBD1. Germline assignment: CDR1 SEHNR and CDR2 FQNEAQ (reference sequence). V gave up 5 bases and J gave up 6 bases; unmatched junction bases: 16. The CDR3 has 17 amino acids. CDR3 nucleotides: TGTGCCAGCAGCCTAGAAGAACTTACAGGGGGCGGGGCTGAAGCTTTCTTT. It translates to CASSLEELTGGGAEAFF. The whole variable domain, filled in from reference TRBV7-9 and TRBJ1-1, reads DTGVSQNPRHKITKRGQNVTFRCDPISEHNRLYWYRQTLGQGPEFLTYFQNEAQLEKSRLLSDRFSAERPKGSFSTLEIQRTEQGDSAMYLCASSLEELTGGGAEAFFGQGTRLTVV.